This TCR beta chain derives from a study of Ad26.COV2.S vaccination and SARS-CoV-2 variants (dated by TCRdb to the early 2020s). Notes on the research overall: Vaccine-arm donors were drawn from COV1001, a multicentre, randomized, double-blind, placebo-controlled phase I-IIa trial of Ad26.COV2.S in healthy adults. Ad26.COV2.S was administered intramuscularly at a dose of 5x10^10 or 1x10^11 viral particles, either as one shot or as two shots given 56 days apart. TCRbeta repertoire sequencing was used to assess the specificity and breadth of SARS-CoV-2-reactive T cell receptors after Ad26.COV2.S vaccination. A total of 32 samples were included in the TCR-sequenced set, comprising 19 Ad26.COV2.S vaccine recipients, 5 placebo recipients and 8 SARS-CoV-2 convalescent individuals. Trial participants were randomized into five groups of five: low-dose or high-dose Ad26.COV2.S given once or twice, or placebo on both occasions. Blinding of investigators to trial group allocation was maintained during experiments and outcome assessment. Study-wide findings and limitations: Non-spike TCR breadth was comparable between vaccine and placebo recipients, consistent with the vaccine containing only spike. Spike-specific TCR breadth was higher in Ad26.COV2.S recipients than in placebo recipients (P = 0.0014). After vaccination, spike-specific CD8+ and CD4+ T cell responses were reported to show substantial breadth. According to the authors, total T cell responses may have been underestimated by the TCR breadth and depth analyses. Comparing responses between vaccine doses or regimens was not something the study was powered to do.

As to this clone: Its antigen is not yet known. No base qualities exist here, and no much larger clone lies one base off it.

What the treatment or condition label conveys for this sample: some 20 received Ad26.COV2.S at low or high dose, single or two shots; roughly five received placebo; per-sample allocation not given. For vaccine and placebo recipients, the sequenced repertoires came from samples collected on day 63 after the first injection. Cohort 1b enrolled around 24 adults aged 18-55 years at a single site in Boston, USA, between 29 July and 7 August 2020. Ad26.COV2.S was a replication-incompetent adenovirus type 26 vector that expressed a prefusion-stabilized SARS-CoV-2 spike protein derived from the original Wuhan strain. CDR1 and CDR2 are drawn from the germline V gene (reference sequence): LGHDT, YNNKEL. The V and J ends are trimmed by 4 bases and 9 bases, leaving 13 bases between them. The CDR3 spans 13 residues, from the cysteine through the phenylalanine. Only the CDR3 DNA stays, 39 bases, in frame from base 1.

TCRbeta CDR3 regions were sequenced with the immunoSEQ Assay. After extraction, genomic DNA underwent amplification by bias-controlled multiplex PCR, followed by high-throughput sequencing. The published analysis was carried out like this. To quantify the absolute abundance of every unique TCRbeta CDR3 region, sequences were collapsed and filtered. T cell fraction was estimated by normalization of TCRbeta template counts to usable DNA, with usable DNA being measured through amplification of reference genes present in all nucleated cells. Repertoire TCRs were annotated as SARS-CoV-2-specific by exact matching of V gene, CDR3 amino acid sequence and J gene to a known reactive TCR set. The reference SARS-CoV-2 TCR set was derived from MIRA and filtered for enrichment in COVID-19-positive ImmuneCODE repertoires, a step that removed public or cross-reactive TCRs. Using the MIRA antigens, annotated TCRs were further analysed by specific ORF or by position within an ORF. Depth was the summed frequency of annotated unique rearrangements, while breadth was defined as annotated unique rearrangements over total unique productive rearrangements. TCR breadth was compared between groups using two-sided Wilcoxon rank-sum tests. TCRdb retrieved this table from immuneACCESS and kept in-frame rearrangements only. Not all clones are present; in checked studies, unresolved V genes account for under half, and no reason is known for the remainder. That table furnishes V, J and clone size, whereas the DNA furnished D and trimming. Here the sample has 350,000 to 450,000 clones; 70% to 90% occur a single time. The top ten clonotypes cover roughly 3.3% of the sample.

This material consisted of peripheral blood, taken in a trial of Ad26.COV2.S vaccine versus placebo. The TCR comes from a person between 18 and 65 years old who received the Ad26.COV2.S COVID-19 vaccine or a placebo. This sequence uses TRBV3-1 (or the pseudogene TRBV3-2) and TRBJ1-3; possibly the D gene is TRBD1, per 5 matching bases. DNA sequence: TGTGCCAGCAGCCCGACGAGGGGTGGCACCATATATTTT. It translates as CASSPTRGGTIYF.